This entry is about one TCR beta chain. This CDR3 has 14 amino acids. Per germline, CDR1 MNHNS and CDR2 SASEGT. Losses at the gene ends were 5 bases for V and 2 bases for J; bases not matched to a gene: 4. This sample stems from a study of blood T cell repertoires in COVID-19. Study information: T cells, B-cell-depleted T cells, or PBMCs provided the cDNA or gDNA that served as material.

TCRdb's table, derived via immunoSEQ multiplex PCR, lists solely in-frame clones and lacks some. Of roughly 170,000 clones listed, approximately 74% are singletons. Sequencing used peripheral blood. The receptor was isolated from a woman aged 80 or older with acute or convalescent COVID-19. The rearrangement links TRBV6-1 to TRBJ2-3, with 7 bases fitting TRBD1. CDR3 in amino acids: CASSWDSHTDTQYF. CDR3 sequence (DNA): TGTGCCAGCAGTTGGGACAGCCACACAGATACGCAGTATTTT.